The entry below describes one T cell receptor (beta chain). What it recognizes is unknown. Each donor was a healthy Caucasian. The record originates from a study of identical twins. The study, taken as a whole, reports: Abundant beta clonotypes from cord blood bore fewer insertions; memory repertoires lacked this pattern.

The cDNA had a unique molecular identifier and a template-switch universal primer site. TCRdb independently ran MiXCR on the 5' RACE reads; one entry per CDR3 protein. The table includes about 430,000 distinct CDR3 sequences, approximately 17% detected once. The sequencing input was naive T cells sorted from blood. The source is a man aged 45-60 years in good health.

The CDR3 nucleotides read TGTGCCAGCAGGTTGAGGGCGCGGGGCCCCACAGATACGCAGTATTTT. It codes for CASRLRARGPTDTQYF. The genes are TRBV27 and TRBJ2-3, with D possibly being TRBD2 (6 bases). From germline, CDR1 is MNHEY and CDR2 SMNVEV (reference sequence). Trimming pared 6 bases from V and 2 bases from J, leaving 18 bases between. This CDR3 spans 16 amino acids.